What follows describes a single T cell receptor beta chain. Cells designated naive CD8 were CD45RO-negative and were positively selected for CCR7, with terminally differentiated effector memory CD45RA+ cells excluded. The germline CDR1 and CDR2 sequences are SGHAT and FQNNGV. The CDR3 contains 12 residues. V gave up 3 bases and J gave up 7 bases, with 7 bases separating them. This specimen comes from a study of shared clonotypes between healthy human individuals. This table comes from immunoSEQ multiplex PCR, and its TCRdb copy is limited to in-frame clones, with some not included. The sample has some 1,900,000 clones; around 96% are singletons.

The TCR comes from a man aged 18 to 29 in good health. The J gene is TRBJ2-1, the V gene TRBV11-2; D unclear. Sequencing was performed on naive CD8+ T cells sorted from blood. The CDR3 is CASSFTANEQFF. CDR3 bases: TGTGCCAGCAGCTTTACAGCGAATGAGCAGTTCTTC.